This TCR beta chain was identified in a study of radiotherapy plus CTLA-4 blockade in lung cancer. The wider study: Objective response was observed in around a sixth of patients, and disease control in 30% to 40%. Broader study findings: Expansion in blood of tumor-derived TCR clones was seen after radiotherapy plus ipilimumab. Reported findings show early blood T cell clone dynamics, with interferon-beta, best predicted response.

Profiling relied on immunoSEQ multiplex PCR, and the TCRdb table lists in-frame clones only, not all of them. This table has 90,000 to 100,000 clones, 65% to 75% appearing once. With 4 bases removed from V and 4 bases from J, the gap between germline ends came to 25 bases. Germline values: CDR1 MNHNS, CDR2 SASEGT. This CDR3 has 18 amino acids. Details on this clone: Its antigen is unknown.

Each patient with chemo-refractory metastatic non-small-cell lung cancer was treated with focal radiation plus CTLA-4 blockade using ipilimumab. The clonotype originates from a human donor with non-small cell lung cancer who had a partial response to radiotherapy plus ipilimumab. Some clones in this sample may be carry-over from other donors' samples. The source was peripheral blood, collected from a patient treated with radiotherapy plus ipilimumab. The chain carries TRBV6-1 and TRBJ1-1; weak D call: TRBD1 (6 bases). The chain's CDR3 is CASSGSGGRRGVVTEAFF. In DNA form, the CDR3 reads TGTGCCAGCAGTGGTTCCGGGGGGCGCCGGGGTGTCGTCACTGAAGCTTTCTTT.